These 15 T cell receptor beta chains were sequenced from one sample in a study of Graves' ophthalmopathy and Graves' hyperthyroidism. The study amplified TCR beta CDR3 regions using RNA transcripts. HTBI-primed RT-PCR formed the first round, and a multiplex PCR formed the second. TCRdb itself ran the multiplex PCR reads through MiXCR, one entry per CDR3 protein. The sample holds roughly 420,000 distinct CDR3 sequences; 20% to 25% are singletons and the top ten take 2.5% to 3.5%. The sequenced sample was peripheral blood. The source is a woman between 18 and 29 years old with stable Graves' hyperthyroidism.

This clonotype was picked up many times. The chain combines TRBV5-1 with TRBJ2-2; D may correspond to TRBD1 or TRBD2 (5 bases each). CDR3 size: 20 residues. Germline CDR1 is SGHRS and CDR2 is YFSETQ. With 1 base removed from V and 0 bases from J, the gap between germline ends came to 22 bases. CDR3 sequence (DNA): TGCGCCAGCAGCTTGACCTCCCGGGGCAGGGAGCCTTCGAACACCGGGGAGCTGTTTTTT. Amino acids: CASSLTSRGREPSNTGELFF.

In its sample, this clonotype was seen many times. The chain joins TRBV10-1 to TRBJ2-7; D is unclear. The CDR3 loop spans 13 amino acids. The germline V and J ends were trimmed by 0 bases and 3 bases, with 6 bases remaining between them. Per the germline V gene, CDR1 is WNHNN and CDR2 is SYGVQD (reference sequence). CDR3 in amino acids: CASSESLGYEQYF. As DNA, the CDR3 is TGCGCCAGCAGTGAGTCCTTAGGCTACGAGCAGTACTTC.

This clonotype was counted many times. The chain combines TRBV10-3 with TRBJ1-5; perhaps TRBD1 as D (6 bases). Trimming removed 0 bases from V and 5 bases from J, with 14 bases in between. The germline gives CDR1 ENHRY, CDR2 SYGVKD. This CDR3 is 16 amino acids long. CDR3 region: CAISESRGAKYQPQHF. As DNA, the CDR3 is TGTGCCATCAGTGAGTCAAGGGGGGCGAAATATCAGCCCCAGCATTTT.

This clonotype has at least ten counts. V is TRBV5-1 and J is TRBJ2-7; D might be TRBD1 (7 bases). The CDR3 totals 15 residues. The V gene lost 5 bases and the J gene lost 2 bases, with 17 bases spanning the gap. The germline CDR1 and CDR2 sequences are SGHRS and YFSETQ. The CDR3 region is CASRRGGTETYEQYF. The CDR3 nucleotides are TGCGCCAGCAGGCGGGGCGGGACAGAGACCTACGAGCAGTACTTC.

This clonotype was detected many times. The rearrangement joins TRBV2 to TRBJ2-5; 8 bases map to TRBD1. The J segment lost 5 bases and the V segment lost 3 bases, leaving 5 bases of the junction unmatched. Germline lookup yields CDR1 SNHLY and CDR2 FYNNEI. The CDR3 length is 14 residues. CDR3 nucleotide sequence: TGTGCCAGCAGTGACGACAGGGGTCCCGAGACCCAGTACTTC. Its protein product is CASSDDRGPETQYF.

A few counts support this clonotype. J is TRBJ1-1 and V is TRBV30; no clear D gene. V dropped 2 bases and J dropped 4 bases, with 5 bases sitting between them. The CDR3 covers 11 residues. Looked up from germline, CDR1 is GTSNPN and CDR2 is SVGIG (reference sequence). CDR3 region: CAWSRLTEAFF. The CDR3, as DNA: TGTGCCTGGAGTCGGCTCACTGAAGCTTTCTTT.

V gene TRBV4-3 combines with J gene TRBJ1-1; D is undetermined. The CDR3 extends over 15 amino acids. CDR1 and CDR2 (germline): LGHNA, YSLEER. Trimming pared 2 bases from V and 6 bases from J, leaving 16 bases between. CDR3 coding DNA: TGCGCCAGCAGCCAAATGGACGGATCTCGGGCTGAAGCTTTCTTT. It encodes CASSQMDGSRAEAFF.

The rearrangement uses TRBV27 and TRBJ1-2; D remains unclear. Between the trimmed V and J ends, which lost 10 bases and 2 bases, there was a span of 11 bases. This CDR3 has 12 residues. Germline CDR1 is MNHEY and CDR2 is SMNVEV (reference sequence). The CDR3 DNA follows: TGTGCCACCTACTCACCCAACTATGGCTACACCTTC. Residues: CATYSPNYGYTF.

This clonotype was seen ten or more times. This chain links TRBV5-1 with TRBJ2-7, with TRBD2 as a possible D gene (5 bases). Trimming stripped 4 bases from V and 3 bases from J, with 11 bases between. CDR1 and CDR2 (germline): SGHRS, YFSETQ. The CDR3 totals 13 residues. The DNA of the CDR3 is TGCGCCAGCAGCCTGTGGGCGGGCTACGAGCAGTACTTC. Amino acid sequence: CASSLWAGYEQYF.

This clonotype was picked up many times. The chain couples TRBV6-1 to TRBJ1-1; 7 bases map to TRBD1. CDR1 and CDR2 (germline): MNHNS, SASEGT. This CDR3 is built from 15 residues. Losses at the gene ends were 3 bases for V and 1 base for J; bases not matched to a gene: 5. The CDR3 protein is CASSDKWTGNTEAFF. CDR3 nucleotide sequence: TGTGCCAGCAGTGATAAATGGACAGGGAACACTGAAGCTTTCTTT.

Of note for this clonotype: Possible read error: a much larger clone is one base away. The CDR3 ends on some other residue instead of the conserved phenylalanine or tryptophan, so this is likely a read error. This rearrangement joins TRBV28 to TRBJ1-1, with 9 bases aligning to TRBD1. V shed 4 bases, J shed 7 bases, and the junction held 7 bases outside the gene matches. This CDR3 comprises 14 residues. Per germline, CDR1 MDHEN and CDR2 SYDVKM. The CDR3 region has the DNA TGTGCCAGCAGTTACAGGGGGCGGATGGATGAAGCTTTCGTT. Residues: CASSYRGRMDEAFV.

The chain's CDR3 is CSARDVSAPQETQYF. DNA for the CDR3: TGCAGTGCTAGAGATGTGAGCGCCCCCCAAGAGACCCAGTACTTC. The chain combines TRBV20-1 with TRBJ2-5; no reliable D call. This CDR3 region has 15 residues. Trimming took off 0 bases at V and 1 base at J, with 12 bases between the two ends. CDR1 is DFQATT and CDR2 is SNEGSKA in the germline V gene (reference sequence).

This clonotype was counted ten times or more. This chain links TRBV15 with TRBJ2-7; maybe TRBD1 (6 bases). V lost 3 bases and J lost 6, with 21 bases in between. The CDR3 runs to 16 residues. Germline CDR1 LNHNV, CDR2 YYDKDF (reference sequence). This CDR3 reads CATSSHKGTPSREQYF. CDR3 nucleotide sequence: TGTGCCACCAGCAGTCATAAGGGGACACCGTCTCGCGAGCAGTACTTC.

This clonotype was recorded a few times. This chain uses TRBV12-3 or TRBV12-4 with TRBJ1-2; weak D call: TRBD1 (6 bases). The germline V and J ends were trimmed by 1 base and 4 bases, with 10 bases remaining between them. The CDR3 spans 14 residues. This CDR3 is CASSLVQGGYGYTF. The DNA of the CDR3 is TGTGCCAGCAGTTTAGTACAGGGAGGCTATGGCTACACCTTC.

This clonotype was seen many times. In DNA, the CDR3 is TGTGCCAGCAGCTCTCCCAGGGGGAGAGGAGAGACCCAGTACTTC. Translated, it gives CASSSPRGRGETQYF. V and J are TRBV11-2 and TRBJ2-5, with 7 positions matching TRBD1. The germline V gene has CDR1 SGHAT and CDR2 FQNNGV. The ends lost 4 bases at V and 4 bases at J; junction bases unmatched: 9. This CDR3 has 15 residues.